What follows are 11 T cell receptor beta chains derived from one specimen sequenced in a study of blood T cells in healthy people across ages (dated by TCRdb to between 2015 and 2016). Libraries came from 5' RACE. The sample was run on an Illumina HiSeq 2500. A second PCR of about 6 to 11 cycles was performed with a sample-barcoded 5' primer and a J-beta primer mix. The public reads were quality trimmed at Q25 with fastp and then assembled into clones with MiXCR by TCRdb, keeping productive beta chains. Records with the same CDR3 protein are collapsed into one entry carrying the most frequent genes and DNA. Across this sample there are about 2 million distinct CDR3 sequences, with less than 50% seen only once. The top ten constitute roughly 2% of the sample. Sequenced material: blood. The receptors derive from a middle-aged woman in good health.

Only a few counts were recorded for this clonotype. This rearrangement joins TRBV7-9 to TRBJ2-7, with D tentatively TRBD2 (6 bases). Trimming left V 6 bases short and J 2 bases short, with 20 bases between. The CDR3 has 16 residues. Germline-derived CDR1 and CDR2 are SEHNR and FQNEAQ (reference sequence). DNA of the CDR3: TGTGCCAGCAGTTCCACACCGGGGGATGGTCCCTACGAGCAGTACTTC. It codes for CASSSTPGDGPYEQYF.

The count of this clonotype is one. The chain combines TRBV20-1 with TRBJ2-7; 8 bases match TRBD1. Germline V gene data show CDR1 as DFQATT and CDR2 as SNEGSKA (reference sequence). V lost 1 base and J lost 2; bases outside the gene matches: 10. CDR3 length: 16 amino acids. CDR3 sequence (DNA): TGCAGTGCTAGAGCTAGAGGACAGGGAGGACCCTACGAGCAGTACTTC. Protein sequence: CSARARGQGGPYEQYF.

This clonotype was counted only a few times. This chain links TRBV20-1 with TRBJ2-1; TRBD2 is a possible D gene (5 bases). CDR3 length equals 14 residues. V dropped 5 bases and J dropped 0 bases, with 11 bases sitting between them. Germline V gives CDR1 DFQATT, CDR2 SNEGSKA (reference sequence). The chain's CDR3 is CSAQSGDSYNEQFF. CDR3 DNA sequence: TGCAGTGCTCAGAGCGGAGACTCCTACAATGAGCAGTTCTTC.

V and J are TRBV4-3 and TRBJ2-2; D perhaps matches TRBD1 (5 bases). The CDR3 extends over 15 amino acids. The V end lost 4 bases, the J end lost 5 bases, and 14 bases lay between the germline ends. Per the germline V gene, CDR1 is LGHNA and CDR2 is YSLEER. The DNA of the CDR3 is TGCGCCAGCAGCCCGACAGCGTTGGGAACCGGGGAGCTGTTTTTT. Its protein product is CASSPTALGTGELFF.

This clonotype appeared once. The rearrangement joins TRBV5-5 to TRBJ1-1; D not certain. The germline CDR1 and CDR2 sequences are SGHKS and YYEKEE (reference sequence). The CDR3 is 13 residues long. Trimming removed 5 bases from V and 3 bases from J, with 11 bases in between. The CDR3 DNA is TGTGCCAGCAGTTACGGAAGTGACACTGAAGCTTTCTTT. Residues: CASSYGSDTEAFF.

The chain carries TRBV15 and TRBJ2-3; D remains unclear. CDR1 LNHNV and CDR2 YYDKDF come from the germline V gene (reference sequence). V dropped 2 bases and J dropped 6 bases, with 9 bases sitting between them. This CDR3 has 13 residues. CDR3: CATSRNLGDTQYF. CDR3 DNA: TGTGCCACCAGCAGAAACCTCGGCGATACGCAGTATTTT.

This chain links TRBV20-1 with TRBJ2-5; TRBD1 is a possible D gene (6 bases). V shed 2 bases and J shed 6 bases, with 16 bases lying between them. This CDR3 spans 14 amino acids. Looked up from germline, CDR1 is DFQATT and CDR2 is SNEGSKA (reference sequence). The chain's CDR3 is CSARPLDRQKTQYF. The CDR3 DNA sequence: TGCAGTGCTAGACCCCTAGACAGGCAGAAGACCCAGTACTTC.

CDR3 sequence: CASSPSVSLNSPLHF. For the CDR3, the DNA is TGTGCCAGCTCACCAAGCGTATCCCTTAATTCACCCCTCCACTTT. The V gene is TRBV18, the J gene TRBJ1-6; unclear D gene. There are 15 residues in the CDR3. Germline CDR1 KGHSH, CDR2 LQKENI. The V gene lost 2 bases and the J gene lost 6 bases, with 11 bases spanning the gap.

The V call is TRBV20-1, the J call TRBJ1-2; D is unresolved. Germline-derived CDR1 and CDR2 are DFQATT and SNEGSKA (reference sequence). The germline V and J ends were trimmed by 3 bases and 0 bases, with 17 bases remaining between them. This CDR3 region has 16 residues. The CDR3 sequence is CSARDETGLANYGYTF. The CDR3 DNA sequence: TGCAGTGCTAGGGACGAAACGGGCCTAGCTAACTATGGCTACACCTTC.

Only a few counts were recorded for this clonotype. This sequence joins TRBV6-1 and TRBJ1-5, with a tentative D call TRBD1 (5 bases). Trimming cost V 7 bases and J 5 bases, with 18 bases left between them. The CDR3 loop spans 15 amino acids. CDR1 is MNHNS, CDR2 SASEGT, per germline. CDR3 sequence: CASKIRGEGYQPQHF. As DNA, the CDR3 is TGTGCCAGCAAGATTAGGGGTGAAGGATATCAGCCCCAGCATTTT.

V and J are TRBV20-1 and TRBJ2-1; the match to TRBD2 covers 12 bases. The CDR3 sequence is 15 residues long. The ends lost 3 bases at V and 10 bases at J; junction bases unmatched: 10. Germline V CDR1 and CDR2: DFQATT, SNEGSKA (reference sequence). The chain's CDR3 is CSASVLAGGGGEQFF. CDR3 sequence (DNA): TGCAGTGCTAGTGTCCTAGCGGGAGGGGGCGGGGAGCAGTTCTTC.